The entry below gives a single T cell receptor (beta chain) sequence along with its context. These data come from a study of ipilimumab plus nivolumab after autologous stem cell transplantation. The wider study: The DLBCL cohort had primary refractory and relapsed disease, with 18-month progression-free survival of roughly 85% and 28%.

Germline lookup yields CDR1 SGHTA and CDR2 FQGTGA. With 3 bases removed from V and 1 base from J, the gap between germline ends came to 6 bases. The CDR3 consists of 13 residues. The assay was immunoSEQ multiplex PCR, and TCRdb's table has in-frame clones only and misses some. The sample contains about 16,000 clones, 65% to 75% of which appear only once. Patients got ipilimumab 1 mg/kg beginning 14 to 28 days post-transplant. V usage is TRBV7-3 and J usage is TRBJ2-5; D call uncertain. Sequences were derived from PBMCs, sampled in a trial of ipilimumab plus nivolumab as post-transplant consolidation. The receptor was isolated from a male donor with diffuse large B-cell lymphoma. CDR3 amino acids: CASSFGGQETQYF. As DNA, the CDR3 is TGTGCCAGCAGCTTCGGCGGCCAAGAGACCCAGTACTTC.